Considering frequency, the clone carrying this TCR beta chain is medium-sized. The antigen remains unidentified. TRB was amplified by touch-down multiplex PCR, primer pools A and B combined. TCRdb re-called the multiplex PCR reads; one entry per CDR3 protein, DNA not given. The sample totals under 2,500 distinct CDR3 sequences. The CDR3 length is 14 residues. The germline CDR1 and CDR2 sequences are SGHVS and FNYEAQ. The data stem from a study of T cell clusters in autoimmune cytopenias. Overall study results and limits: Compared with active autoimmune hepatitis patients, healthy donors showed 2.5 to 3-fold more exclusive TRB clusters.

TRB amplification used 250 ng of peripheral blood genomic DNA. V usage is TRBV7-6 and J usage is TRBJ2-2; without DNA, the TCRdb call of TRBD1 cannot be checked. This clonotype was obtained from a human donor with an autoimmune cytopenia or autoimmune hepatitis (not recorded which). Material for sequencing was peripheral blood. The CDR3 loop is CASSLVTDTGELFF.